Described below is a single TCR beta chain sequence and its context. Its antigen remains unidentified. The source of the sample is a study of OX40 agonist ivuxolimab in advanced cancers. Study details: The study gave patients intravenous ivuxolimab at 0.01 to 10 mg/kg every 2 weeks.

Germline values: CDR1 SGHDT, CDR2 YYEEEE. V was clipped by 3 bases and J by 4 bases, with 7 bases between them. This CDR3 is built from 12 residues. Profiling relied on immunoSEQ multiplex PCR, and the TCRdb table lists in-frame clones only, not all of them. The repertoire has tens of thousands of clones, about 80% of them found once; the top ten carry roughly 1.7%. Findings and limits, study-wide: The specificity for antigen of the expanded peripheral T cells was not determined.

The clonotype originates from an adult with an advanced solid tumor such as melanoma, head and neck, liver or kidney cancer. The chain is built from TRBV5-6 and TRBJ1-2; no firm D call. The sample was CD4+ or CD8+ T cells sorted from blood, taken in a trial of the OX40 agonist ivuxolimab. DNA for the CDR3: TGTGCCAGCAGCTCCCCGGGCTATGGCTACACCTTC. It codes for CASSSPGYGYTF.